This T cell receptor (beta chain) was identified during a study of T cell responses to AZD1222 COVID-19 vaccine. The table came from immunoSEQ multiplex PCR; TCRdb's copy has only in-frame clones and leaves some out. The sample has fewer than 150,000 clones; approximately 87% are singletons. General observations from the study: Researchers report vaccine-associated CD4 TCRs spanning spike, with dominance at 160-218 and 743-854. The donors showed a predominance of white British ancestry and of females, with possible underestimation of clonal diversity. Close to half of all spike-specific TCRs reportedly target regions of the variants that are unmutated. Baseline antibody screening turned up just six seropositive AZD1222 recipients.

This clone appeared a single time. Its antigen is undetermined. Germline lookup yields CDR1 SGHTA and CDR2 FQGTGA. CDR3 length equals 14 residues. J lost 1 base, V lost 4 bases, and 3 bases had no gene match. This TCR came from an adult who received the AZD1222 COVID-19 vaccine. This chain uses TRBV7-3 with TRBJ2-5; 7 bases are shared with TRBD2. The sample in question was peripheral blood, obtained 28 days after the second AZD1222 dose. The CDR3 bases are TGTGCCAGCAGCTCAACTAGCGCCCAAGAGACCCAGTACTTC. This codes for CASSSTSAQETQYF.